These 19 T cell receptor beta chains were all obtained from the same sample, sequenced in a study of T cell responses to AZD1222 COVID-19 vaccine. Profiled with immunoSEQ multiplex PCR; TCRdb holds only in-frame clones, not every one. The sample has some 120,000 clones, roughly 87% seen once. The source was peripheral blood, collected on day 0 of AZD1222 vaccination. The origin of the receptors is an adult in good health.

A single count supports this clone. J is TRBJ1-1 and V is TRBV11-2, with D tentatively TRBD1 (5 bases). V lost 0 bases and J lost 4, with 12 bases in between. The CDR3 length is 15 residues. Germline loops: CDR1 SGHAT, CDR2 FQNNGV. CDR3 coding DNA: TGTGCCAGCAGCTTAGATCGAGTTGGGGGCACTGAAGCTTTCTTT. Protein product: CASSLDRVGGTEAFF.

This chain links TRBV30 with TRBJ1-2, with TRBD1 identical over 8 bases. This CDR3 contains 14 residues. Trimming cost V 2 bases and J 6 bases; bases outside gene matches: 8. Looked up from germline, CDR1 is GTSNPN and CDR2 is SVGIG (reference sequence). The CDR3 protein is CAWSIQGAYDGYTF. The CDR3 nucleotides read TGTGCCTGGAGTATCCAGGGGGCGTATGATGGCTACACCTTC.

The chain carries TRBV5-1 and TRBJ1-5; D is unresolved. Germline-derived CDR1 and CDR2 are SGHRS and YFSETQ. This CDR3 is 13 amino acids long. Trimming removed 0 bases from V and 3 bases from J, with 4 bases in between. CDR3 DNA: TGCGCCAGCAGCTTGGCCCCCAATCAGCCCCAGCATTTT. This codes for CASSLAPNQPQHF.

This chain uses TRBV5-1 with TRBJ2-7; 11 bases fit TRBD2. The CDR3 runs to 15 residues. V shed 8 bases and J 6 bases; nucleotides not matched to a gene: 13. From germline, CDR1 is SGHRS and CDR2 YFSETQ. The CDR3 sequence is CASRASGGPRAEQYF. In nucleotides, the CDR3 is TGCGCCAGTCGGGCTAGCGGGGGGCCCCGAGCCGAGCAGTACTTC.

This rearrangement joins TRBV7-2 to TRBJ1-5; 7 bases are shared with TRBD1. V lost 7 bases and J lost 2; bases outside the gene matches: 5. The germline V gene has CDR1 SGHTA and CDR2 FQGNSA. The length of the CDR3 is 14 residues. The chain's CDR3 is CASTTGRGNQPQHF. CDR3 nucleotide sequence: TGTGCCAGCACGACAGGGAGAGGCAATCAGCCCCAGCATTTT.

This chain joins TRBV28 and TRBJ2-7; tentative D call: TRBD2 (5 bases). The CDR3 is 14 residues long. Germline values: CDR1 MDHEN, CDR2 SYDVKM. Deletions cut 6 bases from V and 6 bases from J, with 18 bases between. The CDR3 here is CASRLLVGYPEQYF. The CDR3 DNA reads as TGTGCCAGCAGATTACTAGTTGGTTATCCCGAGCAGTACTTC.

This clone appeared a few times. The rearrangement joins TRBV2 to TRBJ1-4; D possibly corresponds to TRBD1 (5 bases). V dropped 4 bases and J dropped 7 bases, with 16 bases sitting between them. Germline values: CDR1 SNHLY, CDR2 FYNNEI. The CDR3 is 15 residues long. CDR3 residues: CASSVMQHGGEKLFF. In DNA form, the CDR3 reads TGTGCCAGCAGTGTCATGCAGCATGGGGGTGAAAAACTGTTTTTT.

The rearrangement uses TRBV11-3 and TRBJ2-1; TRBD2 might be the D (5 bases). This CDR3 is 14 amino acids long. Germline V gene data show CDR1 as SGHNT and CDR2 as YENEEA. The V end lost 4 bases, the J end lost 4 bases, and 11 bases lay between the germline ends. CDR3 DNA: TGTGCCAGCAGCTCGAGGGCGAGGTACAATGAGCAGTTCTTC. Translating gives CASSSRARYNEQFF. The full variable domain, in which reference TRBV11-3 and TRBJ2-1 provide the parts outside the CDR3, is EAGVVQSPRYKIIEKKQPVAFWCNPISGHNTLYWYLQNLGQGPELLIRYENEEAVDDSQLPKDRFSAERLKGVDSTLKIQPAELGDSAVYLCASSSRARYNEQFFGPGTRLTVL.

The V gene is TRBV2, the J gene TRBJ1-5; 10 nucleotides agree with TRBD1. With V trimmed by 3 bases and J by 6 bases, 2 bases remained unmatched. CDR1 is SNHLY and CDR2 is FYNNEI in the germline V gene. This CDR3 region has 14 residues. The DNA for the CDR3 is TGTGCCAGCAGTGACGACAGGGGGCCTCAGCCCCAGCATTTT. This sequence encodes CASSDDRGPQPQHF.

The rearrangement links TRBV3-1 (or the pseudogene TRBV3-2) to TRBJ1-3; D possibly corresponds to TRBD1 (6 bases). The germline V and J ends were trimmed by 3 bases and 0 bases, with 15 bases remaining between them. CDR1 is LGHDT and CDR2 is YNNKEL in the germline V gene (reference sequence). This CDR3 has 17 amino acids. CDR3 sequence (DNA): TGTGCCAGCAGCCAGGGGGGGCAGGGTTACTCTGGAAACACCATATATTTT. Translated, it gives CASSQGGQGYSGNTIYF.

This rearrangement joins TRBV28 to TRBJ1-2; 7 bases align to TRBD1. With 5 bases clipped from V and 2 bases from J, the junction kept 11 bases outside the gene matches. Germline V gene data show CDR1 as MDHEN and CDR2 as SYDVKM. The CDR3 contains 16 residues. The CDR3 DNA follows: TGTGCCAGCAGTCCTCGGGGACAGATTTCCAACTATGGCTACACCTTC. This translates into CASSPRGQISNYGYTF.

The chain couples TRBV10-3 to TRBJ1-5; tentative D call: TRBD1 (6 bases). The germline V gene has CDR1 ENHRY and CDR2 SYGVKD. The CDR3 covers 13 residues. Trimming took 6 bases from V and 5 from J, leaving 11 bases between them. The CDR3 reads CAIRSGGDQPQHF. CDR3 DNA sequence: TGTGCCATCAGATCTGGGGGCGATCAGCCCCAGCATTTT.

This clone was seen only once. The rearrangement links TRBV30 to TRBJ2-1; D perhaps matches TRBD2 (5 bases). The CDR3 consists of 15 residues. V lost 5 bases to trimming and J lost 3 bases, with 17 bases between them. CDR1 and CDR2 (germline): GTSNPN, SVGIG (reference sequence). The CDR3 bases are TGTGCCTGGGGGCCCTCCGGGATGATCTACAATGAGCAGTTCTTC. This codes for CAWGPSGMIYNEQFF.

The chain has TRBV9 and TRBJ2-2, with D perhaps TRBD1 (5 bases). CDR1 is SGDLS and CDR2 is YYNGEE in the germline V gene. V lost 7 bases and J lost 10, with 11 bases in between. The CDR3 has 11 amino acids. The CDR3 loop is CASLEGAELFF. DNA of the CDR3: TGTGCCAGCCTGGAAGGGGCGGAGCTGTTTTTT. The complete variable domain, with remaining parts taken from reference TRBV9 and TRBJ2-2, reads DSGVTQTPKHLITATGQRVTLRCSPRSGDLSVYWYQQSLDQGLQFLIQYYNGEERAKGNILERFSAQQFPDLHSELNLSSLELGDSALYFCASLEGAELFFGEGSRLTVL.

CDR3 nucleotide sequence: TGCAGCGTTGTTATCAGCTCCTACGAGCAGTACTTC. Amino acids: CSVVISSYEQYF. The chain uses TRBV29-1 and TRBJ2-7; D is uncertain. Trimming shortened V by 4 bases and J by 0 bases, and 7 bases separated the two germline ends. The CDR3 extends over 12 amino acids. Germline V lookup: CDR1 SQVTM, CDR2 ANQGSEA.

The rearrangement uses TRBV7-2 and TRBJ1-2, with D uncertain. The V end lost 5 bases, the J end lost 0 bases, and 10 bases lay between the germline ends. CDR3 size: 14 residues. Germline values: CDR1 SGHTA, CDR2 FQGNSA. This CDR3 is CASSGRYPNYGYTF. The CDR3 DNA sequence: TGTGCCAGCAGCGGCCGATATCCTAACTATGGCTACACCTTC.

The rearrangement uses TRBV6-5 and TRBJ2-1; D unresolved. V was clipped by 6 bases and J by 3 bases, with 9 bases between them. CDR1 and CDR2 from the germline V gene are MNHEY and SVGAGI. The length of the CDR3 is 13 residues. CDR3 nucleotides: TGTGCCAGCAGAGGATTATTCTACAATGAGCAGTTCTTC. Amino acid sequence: CASRGLFYNEQFF.

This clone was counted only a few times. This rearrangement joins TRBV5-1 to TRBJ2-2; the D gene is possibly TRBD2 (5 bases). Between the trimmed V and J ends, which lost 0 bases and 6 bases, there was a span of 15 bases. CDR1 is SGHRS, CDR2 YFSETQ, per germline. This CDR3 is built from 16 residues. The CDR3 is CASSLGAASGSGELFF. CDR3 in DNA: TGCGCCAGCAGCTTGGGCGCAGCTTCGGGGTCCGGGGAGCTGTTTTTT.

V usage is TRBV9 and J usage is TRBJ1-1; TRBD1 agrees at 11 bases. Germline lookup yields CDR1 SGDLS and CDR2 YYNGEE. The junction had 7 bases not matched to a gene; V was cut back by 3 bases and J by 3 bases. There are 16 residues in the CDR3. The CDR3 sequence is CASSASRDRGDTEAFF. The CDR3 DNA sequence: TGTGCCAGCAGCGCATCCCGGGACAGGGGGGACACTGAAGCTTTCTTT.